The 30 T cell receptor beta chains below come from one sample, sequenced in a study of T-cell memory formation after mild COVID-19. In TCRdb, the 5' RACE reads were re-called with MiXCR into one record per CDR3 protein. The data show 350,000 or so distinct CDR3 sequences, 21% seen once. Source material: PBMCs or a T cell subset sorted from them (not recorded which). The receptors were gathered from an adult woman who had mild COVID-19 (a few samples of this study predate the infection). Cell type and time point are not known.

Regarding this clonotype: One end of the junction does not line up with germline, which may come from a read error. V usage is TRBV11-2 and J usage is TRBJ2-5; the D gene could be TRBD1 or TRBD2 (5 bases each). Germline V CDR1 and CDR2: SGHAT, FQNNGV. The CDR3 is 15 amino acids. In DNA form, the CDR3 reads TGTGCCAGCAGCTTAAGACAGACCCTGGGGGAGACCAAGTACTTC. Encoded protein: CASSLRQTLGETKYF.

This clonotype turned up a few times. This chain links TRBV23-1 with TRBJ2-7; tentatively, D is TRBD1 (5 bases). TRBV23-1 qualifies as an ORF whose function is uncertain. This CDR3 comprises 11 residues. The V end was cut by 4 bases, the J end by 11 bases, with 12 bases between. The CDR3 nucleotides read TGCGCCAGCAGTCCCTGCAGGGCGGAGTACTTC. It is translated as CASSPCRAEYF.

This chain connects TRBV6-5 to TRBJ2-5; D unresolved. CDR1 and CDR2 (germline): MNHEY, SVGAGI. The V gene lost 3 bases and the J gene lost 4 bases, with 12 bases spanning the gap. This CDR3 is built from 14 residues. CDR3 amino acids: CASSYQHGGETQYF. Here the CDR3 DNA reads TGTGCCAGCAGTTATCAGCACGGTGGAGAGACCCAGTACTTC.

This clonotype was observed a handful of times. V and J are TRBV7-9 and TRBJ2-5; TRBD2 aligns across 12 bases. V gave up 0 bases and J gave up 4 bases; unmatched junction bases: 9. The CDR3 has 18 residues. CDR1 is SEHNR, CDR2 FQNEAQ, per germline (reference sequence). The CDR3 region is CASSLARLAGGLGETQYF. In nucleotides, the CDR3 is TGTGCCAGCAGCTTAGCGCGGCTAGCGGGAGGGCTGGGAGAGACCCAGTACTTC.

This clonotype was seen a handful of times. CDR3 sequence: CASSPRDSYIPGYSPLHF. The CDR3 nucleotides read TGTGCCAGCAGTCCCCGGGACAGCTATATTCCGGGATATTCACCCCTCCACTTT. The rearrangement joins TRBV6-5 to TRBJ1-6; the match to TRBD1 covers 7 bases. Germline V CDR1 and CDR2: MNHEY, SVGAGI. The V gene end was trimmed by 5 bases and the J gene end by 8 bases; junction bases not matched to a gene: 18. The CDR3 runs to 18 residues.

This clonotype was detected only a few times. The chain joins TRBV7-6 to TRBJ2-5; 8 bases map to TRBD2. Germline values: CDR1 SGHVS, CDR2 FNYEAQ. The V gene end was trimmed by 5 bases and the J gene end by 14 bases; junction bases not matched to a gene: 10. This CDR3 contains 12 residues. CDR3 loop: CASSDGSSGQYF. The CDR3 coding sequence is TGTGCCAGCAGCGACGGTTCTAGCGGGCAATACTTC. The full variable domain, rest sourced from reference TRBV7-6 and TRBJ2-5, is GAGVSQSPRYKVTKRGQDVALRCDPISGHVSLYWYRQALGQGPEFLTYFNYEAQQDKSGLPNDRFSAERPEGSISTLTIQRTEQRDSAMYRCASSDGSSGQYFGPGTRLLVL.

The chain links TRBV6-2 or TRBV6-3 to TRBJ1-5; 7 bases fit TRBD1. The ends lost 6 bases at V and 7 bases at J; junction bases unmatched: 9. The CDR3 loop spans 14 amino acids. CDR1 MNHEY and CDR2 SVGEGT come from the germline V gene. Written as DNA, the CDR3 is TGTGCCAGCAGAACCCAGGGGGTGGGGCAGCCCCAGCATTTT. Its protein is CASRTQGVGQPQHF.

At least ten counts were recorded for this clonotype. This sequence joins TRBV7-9 and TRBJ1-1; no clear D gene. With 1 base removed from V and 2 bases from J, the gap between germline ends came to 5 bases. Germline CDR1 SEHNR, CDR2 FQNEAQ (reference sequence). The CDR3 covers 13 residues. CDR3 in DNA: TGTGCCAGCAGCTTAGTTCAAAACACTGAAGCTTTCTTT. Protein sequence: CASSLVQNTEAFF.

A few counts support this clonotype. This chain uses TRBV12-3 or TRBV12-4 with TRBJ2-2; D remains ambiguous. The germline V and J ends were trimmed by 0 bases and 0 bases, with 14 bases remaining between them. There are 18 residues in the CDR3. The CDR3 loop is CASSLAGLGRPNTGELFF. In DNA, the CDR3 is TGTGCCAGCAGTTTAGCAGGGTTAGGGCGGCCGAACACCGGGGAGCTGTTTTTT.

This clonotype occurred a few times. J is TRBJ2-7 and V is TRBV6-6, with 12 bases identical to TRBD1. J was trimmed by 0 bases and V by 5 bases; bases with no gene match: 8. The CDR3 covers 17 residues. Germline V gene lookup returns CDR1 MNHNY and CDR2 SVGAGI (reference sequence). The CDR3 here is CASSPGTGGAGSYEQYF. The CDR3 region has the DNA TGTGCCAGCAGTCCCGGGACAGGGGGCGCGGGCTCCTACGAGCAGTACTTC.

This clonotype was seen more than once but under ten times. J is TRBJ2-3 and V is TRBV7-2; TRBD2 agrees at 7 bases. CDR3 length: 17 residues. Germline lookup yields CDR1 SGHTA and CDR2 FQGNSA. V dropped 4 bases and J dropped 0; count of bases not matched to a gene: 10. CDR3 in amino acids: CASSSRVGGGSTDTQYF. In nucleotides, the CDR3 is TGTGCCAGCAGCTCCCGAGTCGGGGGAGGGAGCACAGATACGCAGTATTTT. The whole variable domain, remainder taken from reference TRBV7-2 and TRBJ2-3, is GAGVSQSPSNKVTEKGKDVELRCDPISGHTALYWYRQSLGQGLEFLIYFQGNSAPDKSGLPSDRFSAERTGGSVSTLTIQRTQQEDSAVYLCASSSRVGGGSTDTQYFGPGTRLTVL.

This clonotype was observed many times. V usage is TRBV20-1 and J usage is TRBJ2-2; unclear D gene. Germline lookup yields CDR1 DFQATT and CDR2 SNEGSKA (reference sequence). V lost 0 bases to trimming and J lost 6 bases, with 2 bases between them. The CDR3 has 11 residues. This CDR3 reads CSAREAGELFF. The CDR3 bases are TGCAGTGCTAGAGAAGCCGGGGAGCTGTTTTTT.

This clonotype was detected only a few times. DNA of the CDR3: TGTGCCAGCAGCTCTCTAGCGGGAGTTCCCGGGACCCAGTACTTC. Translation: CASSSLAGVPGTQYF. The chain joins TRBV7-3 to TRBJ2-5; 10 bases agree with TRBD2. J was trimmed by 7 bases and V by 4 bases; bases with no gene match: 9. CDR3 length equals 15 residues. From germline, CDR1 is SGHTA and CDR2 FQGTGA.

This clonotype appeared a few times. V gene TRBV3-1 combines with J gene TRBJ2-5, with 8 bases aligning to TRBD2. This CDR3 comprises 14 residues. The J segment lost 5 bases and the V segment lost 4 bases, leaving 6 bases of the junction unmatched. In germline, CDR1 is LGHDT, CDR2 YNNKEL (reference sequence). CDR3 in DNA: TGTGCCAGCAGCCCCGGGGGGGAGCAGGAGACCCAGTACTTC. It is translated as CASSPGGEQETQYF.

This chain joins TRBV7-2 and TRBJ1-2; 7 nucleotides match TRBD1. The CDR3 spans 15 residues. V lost 4 bases and J lost 4; bases outside the gene matches: 9. Per germline, CDR1 SGHTA and CDR2 FQGNSA. As DNA, the CDR3 is TGTGCCAGCAGCTCGCAACAGGGGCTGGGCTATGGCTACACCTTC. Its translation is CASSSQQGLGYGYTF.

The V and J genes are TRBV20-1 and TRBJ1-5, with a tentative D call TRBD1 (6 bases). The CDR3 has 14 residues. The V end was cut by 5 bases, the J end by 1 base, with 12 bases between. Germline CDR1 DFQATT, CDR2 SNEGSKA (reference sequence). For the CDR3, the DNA is TGCAGTGCTTCCCCGGGGGCGAGCAATCAGCCCCAGCATTTT. It specifies CSASPGASNQPQHF.

V and J are TRBV9 and TRBJ2-7, with 10 positions matching TRBD2. J lost 2 bases, V lost 3 bases, and 5 bases had no gene match. This CDR3 comprises 15 residues. Germline CDR1 is SGDLS and CDR2 is YYNGEE. The CDR3 nucleotides are TGTGCCAGCAGCGGAGGACTAGCGGACACCTACGAGCAGTACTTC. Protein sequence: CASSGGLADTYEQYF.

This clonotype was seen more than once but under ten times. CDR3 sequence reads: CASGRDRSSYEQYF. Written as DNA, the CDR3 is TGCGCCAGCGGCCGGGACAGGAGCTCCTACGAGCAGTACTTC. V is TRBV5-1 and J is TRBJ2-7, with 8 bases matching TRBD1. There are 14 residues in the CDR3. CDR1 SGHRS and CDR2 YFSETQ come from the germline V gene. V lost 7 bases, J lost 0 bases, and 6 bases stayed unmatched.

The sample holds a few counts of this clonotype. The rearrangement uses TRBV5-1 and TRBJ1-1, with D perhaps TRBD1 (6 bases). Trimming removed 0 bases from V and 0 bases from J, with 9 bases in between. CDR3 length: 15 residues. CDR1 and CDR2 (germline): SGHRS, YFSETQ. CDR3 protein: CASSLAAGVNTEAFF. DNA of the CDR3: TGCGCCAGCAGCTTGGCGGCAGGGGTGAACACTGAAGCTTTCTTT.

V gene TRBV6-4 combines with J gene TRBJ2-2; no definite D call. V dropped 0 bases and J dropped 3 bases, with 8 bases sitting between them. Germline loops: CDR1 MRHNA, CDR2 SNTAGT. The CDR3 consists of 15 residues. This CDR3 reads CASSDSVDYTGELFF. Here the CDR3 DNA reads TGTGCCAGCAGTGACTCCGTCGATTACACCGGGGAGCTGTTTTTT.

The chain has TRBV18 and TRBJ2-3; TRBD2 aligns across 8 bases. Germline CDR1 is KGHSH and CDR2 is LQKENI. The CDR3 sequence is 17 residues long. Trimming cost V 1 base and J 1 base; bases outside gene matches: 7. CDR3 DNA: TGTGCCAGCTCACCACGGGTGCGGGGGGACGGCACAGATACGCAGTATTTT. Its translation: CASSPRVRGDGTDTQYF.

The gene calls are TRBV20-1 and TRBJ2-1; unclear D gene. Germline CDR1 reads DFQATT; CDR2 reads SNEGSKA (reference sequence). V was pared by 1 base and J by 6 bases, with 13 bases between. The CDR3 is made up of 14 amino acids. The CDR3, as DNA: TGCAGTGCTAGAGGGTTTTGGGGTCCCAATGAGCAGTTCTTC. Translated, it gives CSARGFWGPNEQFF.

The chain uses TRBV24-1 and TRBJ2-3; D possibly matches TRBD1 or TRBD2 (5 bases each). V was shortened by 7 bases and J by 1 base, with 8 bases between the two germline ends. Looked up from germline, CDR1 is KGHDR and CDR2 is SFDVKD. The CDR3 consists of 13 residues. The chain's CDR3 is CATRLGGTDTQYF. As DNA, the CDR3 is TGTGCCACCAGATTGGGGGGCACAGATACGCAGTATTTT.

The table lists this clonotype with many counts. V is TRBV27 and J is TRBJ2-5, with a weak D call TRBD2 (5 bases). This CDR3 has 14 amino acids. V dropped 3 bases and J dropped 5 bases, with 13 bases sitting between them. Germline-derived CDR1 and CDR2 are MNHEY and SMNVEV (reference sequence). CDR3 protein: CASSFREGGETQYF. For the CDR3, the DNA is TGTGCCAGCAGTTTTCGGGAAGGCGGGGAGACCCAGTACTTC.

The chain joins TRBV5-1 to TRBJ2-3; D not resolved. The CDR3 runs 14 residues. Per germline, CDR1 SGHRS and CDR2 YFSETQ. V lost 0 bases to trimming and J lost 4 bases, with 9 bases between them. CDR3 DNA sequence: TGCGCCAGCAGCTTGGCCCTCCGCCCAGATACGCAGTATTTT. Translated, it gives CASSLALRPDTQYF.

This clonotype was found a few times. This chain uses TRBV7-2 with TRBJ2-4, with a tentative D call TRBD2 (7 bases). From germline, CDR1 is SGHTA and CDR2 FQGNSA. This CDR3 has 14 residues. V gave up 2 bases and J gave up 8 bases, with 13 bases separating them. Written as DNA, the CDR3 is TGTGCCAGCAGCTTAAAGGGGGGGTCGCACATTCAGTACTTC. Encoded protein: CASSLKGGSHIQYF.

The chain uses TRBV7-2 and TRBJ1-2, with a tentative D call TRBD1 (5 bases). The V and J ends lost 5 bases and 0 bases respectively, with 13 bases between them. Germline assignment: CDR1 SGHTA and CDR2 FQGNSA. The CDR3 runs 15 residues. CDR3 amino acids: CASSPYAGPNYGYTF. DNA for the CDR3: TGTGCCAGCAGCCCCTACGCGGGGCCTAACTATGGCTACACCTTC.

This chain joins TRBV20-1 and TRBJ2-2; 9 positions agree with TRBD2. V lost 3 bases and J lost 5; bases outside the gene matches: 7. The CDR3 length is 15 residues. CDR1 and CDR2 from the germline V gene are DFQATT and SNEGSKA (reference sequence). The chain's CDR3 is CSARVAGVGTGELFF. In DNA, the CDR3 is TGCAGTGCTAGGGTAGCGGGAGTGGGTACCGGGGAGCTGTTTTTT.

CDR3 sequence reads: CASSGVNTEAFF. Here the CDR3 DNA reads TGTGCCAGCAGTGGGGTGAACACTGAAGCTTTCTTT. The genes are TRBV12-3 or TRBV12-4 and TRBJ1-1; no clear D gene. V was cut by 5 bases and J by 0 bases, with 4 bases left in between. The CDR3 runs to 12 residues.

This clonotype appeared a few times. The V and J genes are TRBV2 and TRBJ1-5; TRBD1 matches 7 bases. V dropped 6 bases and J dropped 3; count of bases not matched to a gene: 17. Per the germline V gene, CDR1 is SNHLY and CDR2 is FYNNEI. This CDR3 contains 18 residues. Here the CDR3 reads CASRVSTGTAVLNQPQHF. In DNA, the CDR3 is TGTGCCAGCAGAGTTTCCACCGGGACAGCGGTTCTCAATCAGCCCCAGCATTTT.